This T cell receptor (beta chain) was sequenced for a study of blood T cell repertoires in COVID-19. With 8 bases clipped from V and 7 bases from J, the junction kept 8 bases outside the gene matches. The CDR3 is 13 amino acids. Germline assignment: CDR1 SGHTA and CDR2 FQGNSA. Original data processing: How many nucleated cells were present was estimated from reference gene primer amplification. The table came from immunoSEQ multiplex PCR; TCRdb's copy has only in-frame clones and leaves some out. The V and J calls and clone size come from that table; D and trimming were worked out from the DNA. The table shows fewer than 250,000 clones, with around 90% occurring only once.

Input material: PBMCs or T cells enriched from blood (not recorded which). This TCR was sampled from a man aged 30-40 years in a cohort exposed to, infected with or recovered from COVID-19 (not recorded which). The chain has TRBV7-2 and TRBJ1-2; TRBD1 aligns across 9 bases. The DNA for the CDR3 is TGTGCCAGCGCGGGGACAGGGTTGGGTGGCTACACCTTC. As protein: CASAGTGLGGYTF.